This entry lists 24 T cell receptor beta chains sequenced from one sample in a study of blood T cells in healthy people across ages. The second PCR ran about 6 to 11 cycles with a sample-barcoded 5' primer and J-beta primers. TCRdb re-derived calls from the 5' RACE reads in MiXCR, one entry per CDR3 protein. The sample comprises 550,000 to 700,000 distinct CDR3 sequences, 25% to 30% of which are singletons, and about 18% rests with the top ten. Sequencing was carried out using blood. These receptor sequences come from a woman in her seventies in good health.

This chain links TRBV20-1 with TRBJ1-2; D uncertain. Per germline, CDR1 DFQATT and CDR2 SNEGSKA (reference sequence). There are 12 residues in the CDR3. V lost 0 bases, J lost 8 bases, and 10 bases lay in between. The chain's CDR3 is CSARESREGYTF. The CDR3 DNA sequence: TGCAGTGCTAGAGAAAGCCGAGAGGGCTACACCTTC.

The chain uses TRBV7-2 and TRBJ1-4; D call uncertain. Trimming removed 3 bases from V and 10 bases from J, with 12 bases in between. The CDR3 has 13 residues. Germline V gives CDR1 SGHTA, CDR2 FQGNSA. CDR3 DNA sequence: TGTGCCAGCAGCTTCTCGTCGAACGGAAAACTGTTTTTT. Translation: CASSFSSNGKLFF.

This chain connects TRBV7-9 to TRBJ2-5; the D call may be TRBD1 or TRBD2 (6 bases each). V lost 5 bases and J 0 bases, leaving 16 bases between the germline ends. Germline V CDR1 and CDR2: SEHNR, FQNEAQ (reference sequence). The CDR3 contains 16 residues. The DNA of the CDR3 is TGTGCCAGCAGCCGAAAGGGGGGCGGCAACCAAGAGACCCAGTACTTC. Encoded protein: CASSRKGGGNQETQYF. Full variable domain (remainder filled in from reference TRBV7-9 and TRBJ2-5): DTGVSQNPRHKITKRGQNVTFRCDPISEHNRLYWYRQTLGQGPEFLTYFQNEAQLEKSRLLSDRFSAERPKGSFSTLEIQRTEQGDSAMYLCASSRKGGGNQETQYFGPGTRLLVL.

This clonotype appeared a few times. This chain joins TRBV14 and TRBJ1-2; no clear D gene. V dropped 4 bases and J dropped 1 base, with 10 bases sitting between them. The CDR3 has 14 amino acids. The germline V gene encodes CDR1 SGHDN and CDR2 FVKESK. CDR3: CASSPLRSNYGYTF. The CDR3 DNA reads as TGTGCCAGCAGCCCCCTACGGAGTAACTATGGCTACACCTTC.

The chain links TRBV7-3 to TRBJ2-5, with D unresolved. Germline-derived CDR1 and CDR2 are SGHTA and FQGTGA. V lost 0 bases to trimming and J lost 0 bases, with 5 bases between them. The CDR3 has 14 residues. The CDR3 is CASSLTAYQETQYF. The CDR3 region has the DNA TGTGCCAGCAGCTTAACTGCTTACCAAGAGACCCAGTACTTC.

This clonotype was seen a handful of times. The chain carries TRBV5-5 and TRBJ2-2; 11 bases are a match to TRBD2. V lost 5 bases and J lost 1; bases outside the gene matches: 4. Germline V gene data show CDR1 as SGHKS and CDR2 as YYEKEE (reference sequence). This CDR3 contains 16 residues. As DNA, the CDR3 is TGTGCCAGCAGAACCGGGACTAGCGGGAACACCGGGGAGCTGTTTTTT. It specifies CASRTGTSGNTGELFF.

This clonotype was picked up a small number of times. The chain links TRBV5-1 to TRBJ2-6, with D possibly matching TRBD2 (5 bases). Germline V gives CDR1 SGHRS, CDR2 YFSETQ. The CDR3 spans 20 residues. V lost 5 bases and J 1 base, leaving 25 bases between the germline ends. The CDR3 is CASRRSPAGSSYSGANVLTF. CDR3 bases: TGCGCCAGCAGGAGGTCCCCCGCGGGTAGCTCCTATTCTGGGGCCAACGTCCTGACTTTC. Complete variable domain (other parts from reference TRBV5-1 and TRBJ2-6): KAGVTQTPRYLIKTRGQQVTLSCSPISGHRSVSWYQQTPGQGLQFLFEYFSETQRNKGNFPGRFSGRQFSNSRSEMNVSTLELGDSALYLCASRRSPAGSSYSGANVLTFGAGSRLTVL.

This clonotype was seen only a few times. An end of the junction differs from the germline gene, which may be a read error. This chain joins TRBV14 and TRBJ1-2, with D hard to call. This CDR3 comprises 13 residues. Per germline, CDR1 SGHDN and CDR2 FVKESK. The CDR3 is CASSQDPIYGCTF. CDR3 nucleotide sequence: TGTGCCAGCAGTCAAGACCCCATCTATGGCTGCACCTTC.

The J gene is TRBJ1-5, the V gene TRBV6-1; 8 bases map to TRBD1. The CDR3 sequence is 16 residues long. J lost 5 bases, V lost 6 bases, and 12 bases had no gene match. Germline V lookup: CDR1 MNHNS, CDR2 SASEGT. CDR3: CASRRTPSGGDQPQHF. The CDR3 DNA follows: TGTGCCAGCAGAAGGACCCCTTCAGGGGGCGATCAGCCCCAGCATTTT.

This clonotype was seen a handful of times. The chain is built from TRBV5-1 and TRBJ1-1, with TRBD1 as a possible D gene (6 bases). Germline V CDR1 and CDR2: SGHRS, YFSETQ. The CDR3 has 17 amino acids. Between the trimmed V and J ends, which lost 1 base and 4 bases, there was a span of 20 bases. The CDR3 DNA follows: TGCGCCAGCAGCTTGTATCAACAGGCCCCAGGGGCCACTGAAGCTTTCTTT. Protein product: CASSLYQQAPGATEAFF.

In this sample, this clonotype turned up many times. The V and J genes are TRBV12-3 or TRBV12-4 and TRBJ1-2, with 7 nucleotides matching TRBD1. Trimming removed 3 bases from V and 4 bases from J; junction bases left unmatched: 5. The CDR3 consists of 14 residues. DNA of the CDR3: TGTGCCAGCAGTTTTAAGACAGGGCCCTATGGCTACACCTTC. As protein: CASSFKTGPYGYTF.

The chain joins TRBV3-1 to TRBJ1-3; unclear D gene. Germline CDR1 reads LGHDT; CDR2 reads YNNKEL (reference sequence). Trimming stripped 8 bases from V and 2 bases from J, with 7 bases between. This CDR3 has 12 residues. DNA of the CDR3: TGTGCCAGCTTACTCCCTGGAAACACCATATATTTT. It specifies CASLLPGNTIYF.

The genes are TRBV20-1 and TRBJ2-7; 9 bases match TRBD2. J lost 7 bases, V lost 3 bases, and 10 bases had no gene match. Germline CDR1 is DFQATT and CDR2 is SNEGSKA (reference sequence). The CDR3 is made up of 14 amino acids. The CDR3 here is CSASLAGVVGEQYF. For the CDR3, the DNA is TGCAGTGCTAGCTTAGCGGGGGTAGTGGGAGAGCAGTACTTC.

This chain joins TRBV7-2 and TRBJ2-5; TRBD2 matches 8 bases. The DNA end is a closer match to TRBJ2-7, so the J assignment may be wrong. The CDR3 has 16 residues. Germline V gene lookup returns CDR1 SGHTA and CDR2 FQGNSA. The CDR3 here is CASSPAGGAGAYEQYF. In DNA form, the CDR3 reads TGTGCCAGCAGCCCCGCCGGGGGAGCGGGAGCCTACGAGCAGTACTTC.

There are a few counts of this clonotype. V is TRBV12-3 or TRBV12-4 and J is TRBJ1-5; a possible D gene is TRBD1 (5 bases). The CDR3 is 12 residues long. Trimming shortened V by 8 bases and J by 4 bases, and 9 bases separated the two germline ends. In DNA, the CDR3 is TGTGCCAGCGGGACCGATAATCAGCCCCAGCATTTT. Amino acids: CASGTDNQPQHF.

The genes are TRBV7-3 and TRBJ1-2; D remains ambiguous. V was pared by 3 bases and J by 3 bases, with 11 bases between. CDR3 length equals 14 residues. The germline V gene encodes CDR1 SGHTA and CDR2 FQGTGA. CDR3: CASSFGLFYYGYTF. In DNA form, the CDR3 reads TGTGCCAGCAGCTTCGGTCTCTTCTACTATGGCTACACCTTC.

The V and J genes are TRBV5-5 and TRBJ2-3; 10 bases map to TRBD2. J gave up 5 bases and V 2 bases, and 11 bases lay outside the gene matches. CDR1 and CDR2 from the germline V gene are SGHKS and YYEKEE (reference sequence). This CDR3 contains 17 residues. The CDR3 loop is CASSFGAAGGHRDTQYF. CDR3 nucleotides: TGTGCCAGCAGCTTCGGGGCAGCGGGGGGGCATCGAGATACGCAGTATTTT.

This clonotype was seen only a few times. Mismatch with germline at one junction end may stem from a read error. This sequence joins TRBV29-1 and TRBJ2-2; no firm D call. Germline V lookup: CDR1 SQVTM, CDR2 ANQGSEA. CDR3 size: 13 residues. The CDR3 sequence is CSAEENRPGELFF. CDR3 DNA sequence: TGCAGCGCTGAAGAGAATAGGCCCGGGGAGCTGTTTTTT.

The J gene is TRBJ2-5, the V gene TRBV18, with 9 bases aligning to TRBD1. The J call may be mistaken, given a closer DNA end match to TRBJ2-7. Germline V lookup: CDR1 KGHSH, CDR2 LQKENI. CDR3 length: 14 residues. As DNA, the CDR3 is TGTGCCAGCTCACCCCGGGACAGGGCAGTCGAGCAGTACTTC. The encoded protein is CASSPRDRAVEQYF.

The CDR3 is CASSSFQGDSGNTIYF. The CDR3 region has the DNA TGTGCCAGCAGCTCATTTCAGGGAGACTCTGGAAACACCATATATTTT. The gene calls are TRBV6-6 and TRBJ1-3; weak D call: TRBD1 (5 bases). The germline V and J ends were trimmed by 6 bases and 0 bases, with 15 bases remaining between them. The length of the CDR3 is 16 residues. From germline, CDR1 is MNHNY and CDR2 SVGAGI (reference sequence).

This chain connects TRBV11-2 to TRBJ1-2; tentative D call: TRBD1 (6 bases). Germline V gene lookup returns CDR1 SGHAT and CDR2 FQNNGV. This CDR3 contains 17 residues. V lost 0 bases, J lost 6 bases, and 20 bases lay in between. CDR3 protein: CASSLDGRGKGRDGYTF. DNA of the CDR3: TGTGCCAGCAGCTTAGATGGAAGGGGGAAGGGTAGGGATGGCTACACCTTC.

In DNA, the CDR3 is TGTGCCAGCACGCCCCGGACAGACGGGGAGCTGTTTTTT. Protein product: CASTPRTDGELFF. This sequence joins TRBV18 and TRBJ2-2; D might be TRBD1 (6 bases). Germline V gives CDR1 KGHSH, CDR2 LQKENI. The germline V and J ends were trimmed by 8 bases and 7 bases, with 14 bases remaining between them. The CDR3 consists of 13 residues.

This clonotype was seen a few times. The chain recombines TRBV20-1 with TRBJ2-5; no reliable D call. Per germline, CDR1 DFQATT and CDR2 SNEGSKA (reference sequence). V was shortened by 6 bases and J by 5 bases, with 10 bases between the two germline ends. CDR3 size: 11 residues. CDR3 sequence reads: CSALFEETQYF. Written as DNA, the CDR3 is TGCAGTGCCCTTTTTGAGGAGACCCAGTACTTC.

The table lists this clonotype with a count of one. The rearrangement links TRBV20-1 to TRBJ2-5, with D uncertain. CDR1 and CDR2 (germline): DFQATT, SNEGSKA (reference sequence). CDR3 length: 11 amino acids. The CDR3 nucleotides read TGCAGCTCGCCTAGCCAAGAGACCCAGTACTTC. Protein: CSSPSQETQYF.